This paragraph covers one T cell receptor (beta chain) sequence. In germline, CDR1 is SEHNR, CDR2 FQNEAQ (reference sequence). Trimming left V 4 bases short and J 8 bases short, with 14 bases between. This CDR3 region has 13 residues. These data belong to a study of blood T cell repertoires in COVID-19. In the study overall: Donors in the United States, Italy and Spain gave samples during acute or convalescent COVID-19. Nucleic acid was either cDNA or gDNA, and it came from T cells, B-cell-depleted T cells, or PBMCs.

Per the study methods: Researchers report that nucleated cell counts were estimated from reference gene primer amplification. The repertoire was sequenced with immunoSEQ multiplex PCR; TCRdb's copy has only in-frame clones and lacks some. V, J and clone size are those of that table, while D and trimming were read from the DNA. Among 200,000 to 300,000 clones listed, about 83% were seen once. The sequencing input was peripheral blood. The V and J genes are TRBV7-9 and TRBJ1-1; D might be TRBD1 (6 bases). This clonotype was obtained from a human donor in a cohort sampled during active COVID-19. The CDR3 bases are TGTGCCAGCAGCTCTGAGGGTGGGACAGAAGCTTTCTTT. Residues: CASSSEGGTEAFF.